This passage covers 26 T cell receptor beta chains from one sample sequenced in a study of regulatory T cells in long-lasting Graves disease. Library construction for TCR beta used iRepertoire HTBI primers and Arm-PCR of CDR3 regions. TCRdb independently ran MiXCR on the multiplex PCR reads; one entry per CDR3 protein. Of approximately 400,000 distinct CDR3 sequences listed, roughly 20% are singletons. Time point denoted: persistent/refractory GD, antithyroid drugs over 5 years with positive TRAb. Extracted RNA from PBMCs served as the source of the TCR library. The sequenced sample was peripheral blood mononuclear cells (PBMCs), obtained when the disease was refractory, from a patient treated with antithyroid drugs. The origin of the receptors is a female donor with Graves disease.

The genes are TRBV7-8 and TRBJ2-7; D uncertain. Germline-derived CDR1 and CDR2 are SGHVS and FQNEAQ. The CDR3 has 12 amino acids. V gave up 1 base and J gave up 6 bases, with 7 bases separating them. The CDR3 reads CASSLDSLEQYF. The CDR3 DNA follows: TGTGCCAGCAGCTTAGACTCCCTCGAGCAGTACTTC.

This clonotype was observed a few times. J is TRBJ2-4 and V is TRBV19; D is perhaps TRBD1 (6 bases). Trimming removed 3 bases from V and 6 bases from J, with 9 bases in between. CDR3 length: 13 residues. Germline CDR1 LNHDA, CDR2 SQIVND (reference sequence). The CDR3 DNA reads TGTGCCAGTAGTATGGTAGGGGGAAACATTCAGTACTTC. It translates to CASSMVGGNIQYF.

This clonotype came up a few times. The chain uses TRBV5-1 and TRBJ1-5; maybe TRBD1 (5 bases). The V end lost 4 bases, the J end lost 7 bases, and 12 bases lay between the germline ends. This CDR3 spans 13 amino acids. Germline CDR1 SGHRS, CDR2 YFSETQ. CDR3 in amino acids: CASSMGVGQPQHF. CDR3 coding DNA: TGCGCCAGCAGCATGGGGGTTGGACAGCCCCAGCATTTT. Full variable domain (missing parts from reference TRBV5-1 and TRBJ1-5): KAGVTQTPRYLIKTRGQQVTLSCSPISGHRSVSWYQQTPGQGLQFLFEYFSETQRNKGNFPGRFSGRQFSNSRSEMNVSTLELGDSALYLCASSMGVGQPQHFGDGTRLSIL.

DNA for the CDR3: TGTGCCAGCAGCTTGTCTAGAATCGACGAGCAGTACTTC. It codes for CASSLSRIDEQYF. The chain is built from TRBV7-6 and TRBJ2-7; D is unclear. CDR3 length: 13 residues. Trimming cost V 3 bases and J 5 bases, with 11 bases left between them. Germline CDR1 and CDR2: SGHVS and FNYEAQ.

This clonotype turned up a few times. Germline is not matched at one junction end, which may reflect a read error. The chain carries TRBV2 and TRBJ1-1; maybe TRBD1 (5 bases). This CDR3 is 15 amino acids long. Germline V gene sequence: CDR1 SNHLY, CDR2 FYNNEI. CDR3 nucleotides: TGTGCCGGCAGTGAAGGGCAGGGTAGAAACACTGAAGCTTTCTTT. Translating gives CAGSEGQGRNTEAFF.

This clonotype has only a few counts. The chain uses TRBV14 and TRBJ2-5; 7 nucleotides agree with TRBD1. The J segment lost 2 bases and the V segment lost 0 bases, leaving 9 bases of the junction unmatched. The CDR3 length is 17 residues. Germline V CDR1 and CDR2: SGHDN, FVKESK. Here the CDR3 DNA reads TGTGCCAGCAGCCAAGAGCGAGGGGGCGGATGGCAAGAGACCCAGTACTTC. Translated, it gives CASSQERGGGWQETQYF.

This clonotype has more than one count but fewer than ten. The J gene is TRBJ1-2, the V gene TRBV29-1; 7 nucleotides align to TRBD1. V lost 4 bases and J lost 1; bases outside the gene matches: 6. Per the germline V gene, CDR1 is SQVTM and CDR2 is ANQGSEA. The CDR3 runs to 14 residues. CDR3 residues: CSVARQGYNYGYTF. The CDR3 nucleotides are TGCAGCGTTGCCCGACAGGGCTATAACTATGGCTACACCTTC.

In its sample, this clonotype was seen many times. The chain joins TRBV13 to TRBJ2-5; D is unresolved. Germline V CDR1 and CDR2: PRHDT, FYEKMQ (reference sequence). The V end was cut by 3 bases, the J end by 3 bases, with 8 bases between. The CDR3 length is 13 residues. The chain's CDR3 is CASSLPRKETQYF. The DNA of the CDR3 is TGTGCCAGCAGCTTGCCTAGGAAAGAGACCCAGTACTTC.

The chain is built from TRBV4-3 and TRBJ2-6, with no clear D. CDR1 and CDR2 (germline): LGHNA, YSLEER. This CDR3 is built from 16 residues. The V gene lost 0 bases and the J gene lost 0 bases, with 6 bases spanning the gap. The DNA of the CDR3 is TGCGCCAGCAGCCAAGAATCCTTCTCTGGGGCCAACGTCCTGACTTTC. Protein product: CASSQESFSGANVLTF.

The rearrangement links TRBV20-1 to TRBJ1-5, with 8 positions matching TRBD1. The CDR3 contains 12 residues. Germline-derived CDR1 and CDR2 are DFQATT and SNEGSKA (reference sequence). The J segment lost 7 bases and the V segment lost 4 bases, leaving 3 bases of the junction unmatched. The CDR3 nucleotides are TGCAGTGCTACGCAGGGGGCCCAGCCCCAGCATTTT. Translated, it gives CSATQGAQPQHF.

The chain uses TRBV27 and TRBJ1-5; no firm D call. Germline assignment: CDR1 MNHEY and CDR2 SMNVEV (reference sequence). The CDR3 covers 12 residues. Trimming shortened V by 8 bases and J by 3 bases, and 8 bases separated the two germline ends. The CDR3 is CASGLINQPQHF. As DNA, the CDR3 is TGTGCCAGCGGACTTATCAATCAGCCCCAGCATTTT.

The chain carries TRBV19 and TRBJ1-1; a weak D match, TRBD1 (6 bases). The CDR3 is 14 residues long. Looked up from germline, CDR1 is LNHDA and CDR2 is SQIVND (reference sequence). The V end lost 8 bases, the J end lost 5 bases, and 18 bases lay between the germline ends. CDR3 DNA: TGTGCCAGTGGGAGGGACAATAGTCCGACTGAAGCTTTCTTT. Translating it yields CASGRDNSPTEAFF.

The V call is TRBV28, the J call TRBJ1-5, with D possibly being TRBD1 (6 bases). The CDR3 runs to 15 residues. Trimming stripped 6 bases from V and 2 bases from J, with 14 bases between. Looked up from germline, CDR1 is MDHEN and CDR2 is SYDVKM. CDR3 DNA: TGTGCCAGCAGGCTTGCTTCAGGGGGCAATCAGCCCCAGCATTTT. It encodes CASRLASGGNQPQHF. The full variable domain, in which reference TRBV28 and TRBJ1-5 provide the parts outside the CDR3, is DVKVTQSSRYLVKRTGEKVFLECVQDMDHENMFWYRQDPGLGLRLIYFSYDVKMKEKGDIPEGYSVSREKKERFSLILESASTNQTSMYLCASRLASGGNQPQHFGDGTRLSIL.

V usage is TRBV10-3 and J usage is TRBJ1-2; 7 bases are a match to TRBD1. Germline V lookup: CDR1 ENHRY, CDR2 SYGVKD. V lost 6 bases, J lost 1 base, and 14 bases stayed unmatched. The CDR3 is 17 amino acids. The DNA for the CDR3 is TGTGCCATCAGCGATGGACAGGTGGTCGACCTTAACTATGGCTACACCTTC. Translation gives CAISDGQVVDLNYGYTF.

The chain uses TRBV15 and TRBJ2-5; 10 bases agree with TRBD1. The CDR3 has 15 amino acids. In germline, CDR1 is LNHNV, CDR2 YYDKDF (reference sequence). Trimming removed 5 bases from V and 3 bases from J; junction bases left unmatched: 6. CDR3 nucleotide sequence: TGTGCCACCAGCCCGGGACAGGGGCCCAAAGAGACCCAGTACTTC. Residues: CATSPGQGPKETQYF.

As for this clonotype: A read error is likely, as this CDR3 ends without the conserved phenylalanine or tryptophan. The rearrangement uses TRBV7-2 and TRBJ2-7; D unclear. The CDR3 loop spans 13 amino acids. Trimming pared 5 bases from V and 4 bases from J, leaving 12 bases between. Germline CDR1 is SGHTA and CDR2 is FQGNSA. CDR3 residues: CASSPSPGYEQYL. The CDR3 DNA follows: TGTGCCAGCAGCCCGAGTCCCGGATACGAGCAGTACCTC.

This clonotype occurred a few times. A read error may explain this, as a much larger clone is one base away. The chain has TRBV11-2 and TRBJ2-5; possibly TRBD1 for D (6 bases). The CDR3 sequence is 14 residues long. Germline V gene sequence: CDR1 SGHAT, CDR2 FQNNGV. The CDR3 DNA follows: TGTGCCGGCAGCGGTCGGGACAACCAAGAGACCCAGTACTTC. This sequence encodes CAGSGRDNQETQYF.

This clonotype turned up a few times. The chain has TRBV19 and TRBJ2-7; weak D call: TRBD1 (5 bases). Germline V CDR1 and CDR2: LNHDA, SQIVND (reference sequence). Deletions cut 3 bases from V and 2 bases from J, with 8 bases between. The CDR3 has 13 amino acids. The CDR3 region has the DNA TGTGCCAGTAGTATGACAGTGACCTACGAGCAGTACTTC. Protein product: CASSMTVTYEQYF.

This clonotype was seen more than once but under ten times. The chain joins TRBV19 to TRBJ2-2; D is possibly TRBD1 (6 bases). CDR3 length equals 16 residues. Looked up from germline, CDR1 is LNHDA and CDR2 is SQIVND (reference sequence). Trimming took 3 bases from V and 0 from J, leaving 11 bases between them. CDR3 in DNA: TGTGCCAGTAGTATGTTACAGGGAGCGAACACCGGGGAGCTGTTTTTT. The encoded protein is CASSMLQGANTGELFF.

In its sample, this clonotype was seen once. The rearrangement links TRBV19 to TRBJ1-2; the D is unclear. Germline-derived CDR1 and CDR2 are LNHDA and SQIVND (reference sequence). Trimming shortened V by 7 bases and J by 8 bases, and 23 bases separated the two germline ends. The CDR3 sequence is 15 residues long. The CDR3 loop reads CASNPGVQSGRGYTF. The CDR3 DNA is TGTGCCAGTAACCCGGGAGTCCAGTCGGGCCGCGGCTACACCTTC.

This clonotype was seen a handful of times. The rearrangement links TRBV15 to TRBJ1-5; possible D gene TRBD1, 6 bases. The germline gives CDR1 LNHNV, CDR2 YYDKDF (reference sequence). The length of the CDR3 is 17 residues. V lost 4 bases, J lost 4 bases, and 20 bases lay in between. CDR3 region: CATSNQWGGPANQPQHF. CDR3 in DNA: TGTGCCACCAGCAACCAATGGGGGGGCCCTGCGAATCAGCCCCAGCATTTT.

V is TRBV12-3 or TRBV12-4 and J is TRBJ2-5; 8 bases fit TRBD1. This CDR3 region has 14 residues. The V segment lost 6 bases and the J segment 5 bases; nucleotides outside the gene matches: 8. The CDR3 reads CASSHQGARETQYF. The CDR3 nucleotides read TGTGCCAGCAGCCATCAGGGGGCCCGTGAGACCCAGTACTTC.

This clonotype was seen a few times. The chain combines TRBV19 with TRBJ2-4; 8 bases are a match to TRBD2. The V segment lost 6 bases and the J segment 4 bases; nucleotides outside the gene matches: 11. This CDR3 comprises 16 residues. CDR1 and CDR2 from the germline V gene are LNHDA and SQIVND (reference sequence). The CDR3 sequence is CASSDSGTSLKNIQYF. In nucleotides, the CDR3 is TGTGCCAGTAGCGATTCCGGGACTAGTTTAAAAAACATTCAGTACTTC.

There are many counts of this clonotype. The J gene is TRBJ2-5, the V gene TRBV2, with D possibly being TRBD2 (6 bases). Trimming cost V 7 bases and J 1 base, with 19 bases left between them. The CDR3 has 16 residues. The V gene's germline CDR1 is SNHLY and CDR2 FYNNEI. The CDR3 sequence is CASKRRDSGPQETQYF. The CDR3 bases are TGTGCCAGCAAGCGTCGGGACTCGGGGCCCCAAGAGACCCAGTACTTC.

This clonotype was counted at least ten times. V and J are TRBV11-2 and TRBJ2-3; 9 bases are shared with TRBD2. The V gene's germline CDR1 is SGHAT and CDR2 FQNNGV. CDR3 length: 15 residues. Germline trimming cut 5 bases from V and 2 bases from J; bases unmatched to any gene: 5. Written as DNA, the CDR3 is TGTGCCAGCAGCCTAGCGGGGCGGACCACAGATACGCAGTATTTT. It is translated as CASSLAGRTTDTQYF. Complete variable domain (other parts from reference TRBV11-2 and TRBJ2-3): EAGVAQSPRYKIIEKRQSVAFWCNPISGHATLYWYQQILGQGPKLLIQFQNNGVVDDSQLPKDRFSAERLKGVDSTLKIQPAKLEDSAVYLCASSLAGRTTDTQYFGPGTRLTVL.

This clonotype was observed a few times. V and J are TRBV5-1 and TRBJ2-4; D call uncertain. With 2 bases removed from V and 5 bases from J, the gap between germline ends came to 17 bases. CDR1 and CDR2 (germline): SGHRS, YFSETQ. The CDR3 is made up of 16 amino acids. The CDR3 DNA reads TGCGCCAGCAGCTTCTCTTTGGGCTCCGGAGAAAACATTCAGTACTTC. Translated: CASSFSLGSGENIQYF. Based on the CDR3 plus reference TRBV5-1 and TRBJ2-4, the full variable domain is KAGVTQTPRYLIKTRGQQVTLSCSPISGHRSVSWYQQTPGQGLQFLFEYFSETQRNKGNFPGRFSGRQFSNSRSEMNVSTLELGDSALYLCASSFSLGSGENIQYFGAGTRLSVL.